This TCR beta chain originates from a study of cytomegalovirus exposure and HLA in healthy donors. Study outcomes and limitations: In all likelihood, a cluster of highly shared sequence variants was a sequencing artifact. In terms of immune exposure information, only CMV serostatus was available.

This PCR relied on a set of 60 Vbeta primers and 13 Jbeta primers. The table came from immunoSEQ multiplex PCR; TCRdb's copy has only in-frame clones and leaves some out. The sample shows 150,000 to 200,000 clones, about 75% of them seen only once. On this clone: Its antigen is not identified.

The CDR3 covers 15 residues. V was pared by 3 bases and J by 5 bases, with 16 bases between. Per germline, CDR1 SEHNR and CDR2 FQNEAQ (reference sequence). The sequencing sample was made of PBMCs. This TCR came from a male donor in good health and CMV-seropositive. V and J are TRBV7-9 and TRBJ2-5, with a tentative D call TRBD1 (6 bases). CDR3 bases: TGTGCCAGCAGCTTGGGCAGGGGATCGGTGGAGACCCAGTACTTC. The encoded protein is CASSLGRGSVETQYF.